A single sample gave rise to the 22 T cell receptor beta chains below, sequenced in a study of OX40 agonist ivuxolimab in advanced cancers. Profiled with immunoSEQ multiplex PCR; TCRdb holds only in-frame clones, not every one. The table has about 73,000 clones, roughly nine tenths seen once; the top ten hold nearly 8%. Material: CD4+ or CD8+ T cells sorted from blood, obtained in a trial of the OX40 agonist ivuxolimab. These receptors all come from an adult with an advanced solid tumor such as melanoma, head and neck, liver or kidney cancer.

The V call is TRBV14, the J call TRBJ1-2; D unclear. CDR1 is SGHDN, CDR2 FVKESK, per germline. V lost 0 bases and J lost 8, with 22 bases in between. The CDR3 covers 17 residues. CDR3 in DNA: TGTGCCAGCAGCCAAGAGAGTGCAACCGACCCCTTTCTGGGCTACACCTTC. It translates to CASSQESATDPFLGYTF.

The chain joins TRBV7-3 to TRBJ2-1; D is undetermined. The CDR3 runs 15 residues. Germline assignment: CDR1 SGHTA and CDR2 FQGTGA. Trimming stripped 1 base from V and 3 bases from J, with 10 bases between. DNA for the CDR3: TGTGCCAGCAGCTTAAACGGAATTGGCTACAATGAGCAGTTCTTC. Its translation: CASSLNGIGYNEQFF.

The genes are TRBV6-4 and TRBJ1-1, with D possibly being TRBD1 (5 bases). V was shortened by 5 bases and J by 0 bases, with 10 bases between the two germline ends. CDR3 length: 14 residues. Germline CDR1 and CDR2: MRHNA and SNTAGT. The CDR3 protein is CASSSDSLNTEAFF. DNA of the CDR3: TGTGCCAGCAGTTCCGACAGCCTGAACACTGAAGCTTTCTTT.

The CDR3 reads CVTGPQETQYF. The CDR3 region has the DNA TGTGTTACCGGCCCACAAGAGACCCAGTACTTC. The V and J genes are TRBV2 and TRBJ2-5, with unresolved D. CDR3 length: 11 residues. Per the germline V gene, CDR1 is SNHLY and CDR2 is FYNNEI.

The chain joins TRBV7-6 to TRBJ1-1; D remains ambiguous. The CDR3 has 13 amino acids. V was shortened by 5 bases and J by 3 bases, with 10 bases between the two germline ends. Germline V gives CDR1 SGHVS, CDR2 FNYEAQ. The CDR3 DNA is TGTGCCAGCAGCCCCGGCGGGGACACTGAAGCTTTCTTT. Translation gives CASSPGGDTEAFF.

V is TRBV19 and J is TRBJ2-1; 9 nucleotides match TRBD2. V lost 4 bases, J lost 4 bases, and 5 bases stayed unmatched. The CDR3 loop spans 15 amino acids. CDR1 is LNHDA and CDR2 is SQIVND in the germline V gene (reference sequence). The CDR3 DNA reads TGTGCCAGTAGTAGAGCTAGCGGGAAATACAATGAGCAGTTCTTC. It yields the protein CASSRASGKYNEQFF.

The V and J genes are TRBV12-5 and TRBJ2-5, with TRBD1 matching 9 bases. From germline, CDR1 is LGHNT and CDR2 FRNRAP. The length of the CDR3 is 13 residues. J lost 8 bases, V lost 6 bases, and 7 bases had no gene match. CDR3 sequence (DNA): TGTGCTAGTGGACGGACAGGGGCAGATACCCAGTACTTC. Translation gives CASGRTGADTQYF.

V gene TRBV7-2 combines with J gene TRBJ2-7, with 8 positions matching TRBD1. The trim removed 2 bases at V and 5 bases at J, leaving 5 bases unmatched. Germline CDR1 and CDR2: SGHTA and FQGNSA. This CDR3 contains 14 residues. The CDR3 is CASSLISGGDEQYF. CDR3 bases: TGTGCCAGCAGCTTAATCTCAGGGGGCGACGAGCAGTACTTC.

This chain joins TRBV6-5 and TRBJ2-5; D may correspond to TRBD1 or TRBD2 (5 bases each). CDR1 is MNHEY and CDR2 is SVGAGI in the germline V gene. CDR3 size: 12 residues. Trimming took off 5 bases at V and 4 bases at J, with 8 bases between the two ends. CDR3 residues: CASSPGGETQYF. The CDR3 coding sequence is TGTGCCAGCAGTCCTGGGGGAGAGACCCAGTACTTC.

V and J are TRBV4-1 and TRBJ1-3, with no clear D. The germline V gene has CDR1 MGHRA and CDR2 YSYEKL. The V end was cut by 3 bases, the J end by 1 base, with 4 bases between. The CDR3 has 13 amino acids. CDR3 residues: CASSHTSGNTIYF. CDR3 DNA sequence: TGCGCCAGCAGCCACACATCTGGAAACACCATATATTTT.

The J gene is TRBJ2-3, the V gene TRBV19, with D perhaps TRBD1 (6 bases). V lost 6 bases, J lost 8 bases, and 12 bases lay in between. Germline V gene data show CDR1 as LNHDA and CDR2 as SQIVND (reference sequence). The CDR3 is 12 amino acids. CDR3 nucleotide sequence: TGTGCCAGTAGCCCCACAGGGCCTACGCAGTATTTT. Translating it yields CASSPTGPTQYF.

J is TRBJ2-5 and V is TRBV5-4, with D possibly being TRBD2 (5 bases). Looked up from germline, CDR1 is SGHNT and CDR2 is YYREEE (reference sequence). The CDR3 contains 13 residues. V shed 4 bases and J shed 1 base, with 8 bases lying between them. As DNA, the CDR3 is TGTGCCAGCAGCGTGGACTTCCAAGAGACCCAGTACTTC. Residues: CASSVDFQETQYF.

The chain links TRBV5-1 to TRBJ2-1; 8 bases line up with TRBD1. There are 16 residues in the CDR3. Germline V gene lookup returns CDR1 SGHRS and CDR2 YFSETQ. V lost 3 bases to trimming and J lost 3 bases; unmatched junction nucleotides: 8. The DNA of the CDR3 is TGCGCCAGCAGCTCGAATCAGGGGACAGGCTACAATGAGCAGTTCTTC. Its translation: CASSSNQGTGYNEQFF.

J is TRBJ1-4 and V is TRBV6-5, with D perhaps matching TRBD1 (5 bases). Between the trimmed V and J ends, which lost 2 bases and 0 bases, there was a span of 7 bases. The CDR3 loop spans 15 amino acids. In germline, CDR1 is MNHEY, CDR2 SVGAGI. As DNA, the CDR3 is TGTGCCAGCAGTTACGGGGCCTCAACTAATGAAAAACTGTTTTTT. Translating it yields CASSYGASTNEKLFF.

The chain joins TRBV10-3 to TRBJ2-1; unclear D gene. The CDR3 covers 14 residues. Germline-derived CDR1 and CDR2 are ENHRY and SYGVKD. V dropped 6 bases and J dropped 4 bases, with 13 bases sitting between them. Here the CDR3 reads CAISGGISYNEQFF. The CDR3 bases are TGTGCCATCAGCGGTGGCATTAGTTACAATGAGCAGTTCTTC.

The chain links TRBV6-1 to TRBJ2-1, with D possibly TRBD2 on 6 matching bases. Deletions cut 0 bases from V and 5 bases from J, with 14 bases between. The germline V gene encodes CDR1 MNHNS and CDR2 SASEGT. The CDR3 contains 16 residues. CDR3 loop: CASSEATRLGDNEQFF. CDR3 coding DNA: TGTGCCAGCAGTGAAGCGACTAGACTGGGGGACAATGAGCAGTTCTTC.

The rearrangement links TRBV2 to TRBJ2-7; a weak D match, TRBD2 (7 bases). This CDR3 spans 12 amino acids. Germline lookup yields CDR1 SNHLY and CDR2 FYNNEI. Trimming pared 7 bases from V and 3 bases from J, leaving 10 bases between. The CDR3 DNA is TGTGCCAGCACGGGGGGCAGCTACGAGCAGTACTTC. Translated, it gives CASTGGSYEQYF. The full variable domain, in which reference TRBV2 and TRBJ2-7 provide the parts outside the CDR3, is EPEVTQTPSHQVTQMGQEVILRCVPISNHLYFYWYRQILGQKVEFLVSFYNNEISEKSEIFDDQFSVERPDGSNFTLKIRSTKLEDSAMYFCASTGGSYEQYFGPGTRLTVT.

The chain has TRBV19 and TRBJ2-2; D is perhaps TRBD2 (5 bases). CDR3 length equals 15 residues. V was shortened by 7 bases and J by 1 base, with 13 bases between the two germline ends. Per germline, CDR1 LNHDA and CDR2 SQIVND (reference sequence). CDR3 loop: CASKVDGLNTGELFF. DNA for the CDR3: TGTGCCAGTAAGGTCGACGGACTGAACACCGGGGAGCTGTTTTTT. The full variable domain, its missing parts supplied by reference TRBV19 and TRBJ2-2, is DGGITQSPKYLFRKEGQNVTLSCEQNLNHDAMYWYRQDPGQGLRLIYYSQIVNDFQKGDIAEGYSVSREKKESFPLTVTSAQKNPTAFYLCASKVDGLNTGELFFGEGSRLTVL.

This clone was seen once. The chain employs TRBV11-3 and TRBJ2-2, with no clear D. Germline assignment: CDR1 SGHNT and CDR2 YENEEA. This CDR3 comprises 14 residues. Between the trimmed V and J ends, which lost 2 bases and 6 bases, there was a span of 10 bases. CDR3 sequence reads: CASSLISGSGELFF. As DNA, the CDR3 is TGTGCCAGCAGCTTAATATCTGGGTCCGGGGAGCTGTTTTTT.

The V call is TRBV6-4, the J call TRBJ2-2, with 8 bases matching TRBD1. Losses at the gene ends were 0 bases for V and 0 bases for J; bases not matched to a gene: 9. The CDR3 is made up of 19 amino acids. Looked up from germline, CDR1 is MRHNA and CDR2 is SNTAGT. The CDR3 DNA follows: TGTGCCAGCAGTGACTCGATTGGGCCGACAGGGGCGAACACCGGGGAGCTGTTTTTT. Translation: CASSDSIGPTGANTGELFF.

V and J are TRBV7-9 and TRBJ2-7; 7 positions agree with TRBD1. CDR3 length equals 13 residues. The ends lost 5 bases at V and 4 bases at J; junction bases unmatched: 5. Germline loops: CDR1 SEHNR, CDR2 FQNEAQ (reference sequence). The CDR3 DNA sequence: TGTGCCAGCAGCGAGGGACAGAGGTACGAGCAGTACTTC. This encodes CASSEGQRYEQYF.

Notes on this clone: Other DNA sequences within the sample encode an identical CDR3. The rearrangement links TRBV2 to TRBJ2-2; D is possibly TRBD2 (5 bases). Germline assignment: CDR1 SNHLY and CDR2 FYNNEI. The CDR3 is 15 amino acids. The ends were cut back, 6 bases at V and 3 bases at J, with 14 bases in the middle. The CDR3 is CASSDRTSYTGELFF. The CDR3 nucleotides are TGTGCCAGCAGCGATCGAACTAGTTACACCGGGGAGCTGTTTTTT.